This is a list of T cell receptor beta chains from one sample in a study of CD8+ T cells in alopecia areata. Clones were sequenced by immunoSEQ multiplex PCR, and TCRdb holds only the in-frame ones, with some missing. The sample has roughly 150,000 clones, 50% to 65% seen once. The sequencing used CD8+ T cells sorted from blood, collected at week 0. The receptors derive from a human donor with alopecia areata. Both conserved end residues are part of each CDR3. Each record gives: D gene, clone size, V gene, J gene, CDR3 protein, CDR3 DNA. The D gene is left open where the match is weak. Clone size is stated in some rows and not others, as once, few, many or a class when expanded.

>TRBD2|few|TRBV6-6|TRBJ2-3
CASSDSGGAADTQYF
TGTGCCAGCAGTGACAGCGGGGGGGCCGCAGATACGCAGTATTTT
>NA|NA|TRBV19|TRBJ2-7
CASKGEGSTYEQYF
TGTGCCAGTAAGGGCGAGGGATCGACCTACGAGCAGTACTTC
>NA|NA|TRBV7-2|TRBJ1-6
CASSLGIGARDSPLHF
TGTGCCAGCAGCTTAGGGATCGGGGCCAGGGATTCACCCCTCCACTTT
>NA|NA|TRBV15|TRBJ2-3
CATSRDPIGDTQYF
TGTGCCACCAGCAGAGACCCTATAGGGGATACGCAGTATTTT
>TRBD2|NA|TRBV7-9|TRBJ2-5
CASSSTTSGGQETQYF
TGTGCCAGCAGCTCTACGACTAGCGGGGGACAAGAGACCCAGTACTTC
>NA|NA|TRBV6-5|TRBJ2-5
CASSLQASETQYF
TGTGCCAGCAGTTTACAAGCATCCGAGACCCAGTACTTC
>TRBD1|few|TRBV29-1|TRBJ2-1
CSAGTGNEQFF
TGCAGCGCCGGGACAGGGAATGAGCAGTTCTTC
>TRBD1|NA|TRBV27|TRBJ2-7
CASRDSSYEQYF
TGTGCCAGCCGGGACAGCTCCTACGAGCAGTACTTC
>NA|few|TRBV13|TRBJ2-7
CASSSDGRPGEQYF
TGTGCCAGCAGCTCGGACGGACGGCCTGGGGAGCAGTACTTC
>NA|NA|TRBV7-9|TRBJ1-2
CASSLGGPYGYTF
TGTGCCAGCAGCTTAGGGGGGCCCTATGGCTACACCTTC
>NA|once|TRBV10-3|TRBJ2-7
CAIGGSSYEQYF
TGTGCCATCGGGGGCAGCTCCTACGAGCAGTACTTC
>TRBD1|few|TRBV29-1|TRBJ2-1
CSVEGGQANEQFF
TGCAGCGTTGAAGGAGGACAGGCCAATGAGCAGTTCTTC
>NA|NA|TRBV7-3|TRBJ1-6
CASSRDGGRNSPLHF
TGTGCCAGCAGCCGAGACGGAGGTCGTAATTCACCCCTCCACTTT
>TRBD1|NA|TRBV4-1|TRBJ1-1
CASSQDRTGDTEAFF
TGCGCCAGCAGCCAAGATAGGACAGGGGACACTGAAGCTTTCTTT
>NA|few|TRBV7-8|TRBJ2-5
CASSPPESKETQYF
TGTGCCAGCAGCCCCCCAGAGTCTAAAGAGACCCAGTACTTC
>TRBD2|NA|TRBV29-1|TRBJ2-3
CSVELAGERDTQYF
TGCAGCGTTGAACTAGCGGGGGAAAGAGATACGCAGTATTTT
>NA|NA|TRBV27|TRBJ2-7
CASSSERSEQYF
TGTGCCAGCAGTTCCGAAAGATCGGAGCAGTACTTC
>TRBD2|NA|TRBV9|TRBJ2-1
CASSVAGGNNEQFF
TGTGCCAGCAGCGTAGCGGGGGGGAACAATGAGCAGTTCTTC
>NA|NA|TRBV19|TRBJ1-1
CASSLAENTEAFF
TGTGCCAGTAGTCTGGCAGAGAACACTGAAGCTTTCTTT
>NA|few|TRBV29-1|TRBJ1-2
CSVFTTDAGYTF
TGCAGCGTTTTCACCACAGATGCTGGCTACACCTTC
>NA|NA|TRBV30|TRBJ1-1
CAWNPRANTEAFF
TGTGCCTGGAACCCCAGGGCCAACACTGAAGCTTTCTTT
>NA|few|TRBV6-6|TRBJ1-5
CASSSTGRVNQPQHF
TGTGCCAGCAGTTCCACAGGGAGGGTCAATCAGCCCCAGCATTTT
>NA|NA|TRBV29-1|TRBJ2-5
CSVDAGENQETQYF
TGCAGCGTTGATGCCGGGGAGAATCAAGAGACCCAGTACTTC
>TRBD1|NA|TRBV7-3|TRBJ2-5
CASRSTHTGTGRETQYF
TGTGCCAGCAGATCCACTCATACCGGGACAGGGAGAGAGACCCAGTACTTC
>TRBD1|few|TRBV10-3|TRBJ2-4
CAISLDGTDKNIQYF
TGTGCCATCAGCCTCGACGGGACAGATAAAAACATTCAGTACTTC
>NA|NA|TRBV11-2|TRBJ2-1
CASSYGQGWYEQFF
TGTGCCAGCAGCTACGGCCAGGGTTGGTATGAGCAGTTCTTC
>NA|few|TRBV29-1|TRBJ1-1
CSVDDRLNTEAFF
TGCAGCGTTGACGACAGGTTGAACACTGAAGCTTTCTTT
>TRBD1|NA|TRBV5-1|TRBJ1-4
CASSPAEGGAQGKLFF
TGCGCCAGCAGCCCCGCAGAAGGGGGCGCGCAGGGAAAACTGTTTTTT
>NA|NA|TRBV15|TRBJ1-2
CATSRDFGDGYTF
TGTGCCACCAGCAGAGATTTCGGCGATGGCTACACCTTC
>NA|NA|TRBV11-1|TRBJ2-7
CASSQGTVPAYEQYF
TGTGCCAGCAGCCAAGGGACTGTCCCTGCCTACGAGCAGTACTTC
>NA|NA|TRBV13|TRBJ1-1
CASSFDRTEAEAFF
TGTGCCAGCAGCTTTGACCGGACAGAAGCTGAAGCTTTCTTT
>TRBD1|NA|TRBV30|TRBJ1-1
CAWSGQGRDTEAFF
TGTGCCTGGAGTGGACAGGGCCGGGACACTGAAGCTTTCTTT
>NA|NA|TRBV13|TRBJ2-5
CASSSDGHLKETQYF
TGTGCCAGCAGCTCCGACGGACACTTAAAAGAGACCCAGTACTTC
>NA|few|TRBV6-6|TRBJ2-1
CASSPGGGGYNEQFF
TGTGCCAGCAGTCCCGGGGGCGGGGGTTACAATGAGCAGTTCTTC
>NA|NA|TRBV9|TRBJ2-2
CASSVKGSRNTGELFF
TGTGCCAGCAGCGTAAAGGGTTCCAGGAACACCGGGGAGCTGTTTTTT
>TRBD2|NA|TRBV29-1|TRBJ2-1
CSVEDPNWAGGLQFF
TGCAGCGTTGAAGATCCAAATTGGGCGGGGGGATTGCAGTTCTTC
>NA|few|TRBV30|TRBJ2-1
CAWSEGSSSYNEQFF
TGTGCCTGGAGTGAGGGCAGTAGCTCCTACAATGAGCAGTTCTTC
>NA|NA|TRBV7-9|TRBJ1-5
CASSLGQPQHF
TGTGCCAGCAGCTTAGGCCAGCCCCAGCATTTT
>NA|few|TRBV10-3|TRBJ1-2
CAIMADSSGYGYTF
TGTGCCATCATGGCCGACAGCTCTGGCTATGGCTACACCTTC
>NA|NA|TRBV15|TRBJ1-5
CATSRDRRGGQPQHF
TGTGCCACCAGCAGAGATAGGAGGGGGGGTCAGCCCCAGCATTTT
>NA|NA|TRBV30|TRBJ1-1
CAWNRRQHTEAFF
TGTGCCTGGAACCGGCGACAGCACACTGAAGCTTTCTTT
>TRBD1|few|TRBV15|TRBJ2-3
CATSRDPPLGGPGGVLDTQYF
TGTGCCACCAGCAGAGATCCCCCCCTCGGAGGTCCAGGGGGCGTTTTAGATACGCAGTATTTT
>NA|NA|TRBV25-1|TRBJ1-1
CASSEPNTEAFF
TGTGCCAGCAGTGAACCAAACACTGAAGCTTTCTTT
>NA|NA|TRBV15|TRBJ2-7
CATSRVAGGEQYF
TGTGCCACCAGCAGAGTCGCCGGGGGCGAGCAGTACTTC
>NA|NA|TRBV5-1|TRBJ1-1
CASSYSTGRRTEAFF
TGCGCCAGCAGCTACTCAACAGGGCGACGCACTGAAGCTTTCTTT